One and the same sample provided the 8 T cell receptor beta chains below, sequenced in a study of T cells in Graves' hyperthyroidism and ophthalmopathy (dated by TCRdb to the late 2010s). The method was multiplex PCR. This sample was sequenced with an Illumina HiSeq 2000. Amplification of TCR beta CDR3 regions was carried out from RNA transcripts. For the first round of RT-PCR on the TCR CDR3, the HTBI primer set was used together with the Qiagen OneStep RT-PCR kit. TCRdb cleaned the public reads at Q25 with fastp, built clones with MiXCR and kept in-frame beta chains. Each entry merges the rows of one CDR3 protein and shows their most common DNA and genes. This sample is represented by 650,000 to 800,000 distinct CDR3 sequences; just under 45% of them were singletons. The ten top clones hold less than 9% of the sample. The source material was peripheral blood or thyroid tissue (not recorded which). The receptors come from an adult man with Graves' disease, either hyperthyroidism or ophthalmopathy (not recorded which).

A note on this clonotype: Since a much larger clone is just one base distant, this may be a read error. Because it lacks the conserved phenylalanine or tryptophan at the end, this CDR3 is likely a read error. The rearrangement links TRBV12-3 or TRBV12-4 to TRBJ1-1, with D tentatively TRBD1 (5 bases). The CDR3 extends over 14 amino acids. The V gene lost 10 bases and the J gene lost 6 bases, with 21 bases spanning the gap. DNA of the CDR3: TGTGCCATCTCAACCGGGGCTCGGAGCGCTGAAGCTTTCCTT. Amino acids: CAISTGARSAEAFL.

The rearrangement links TRBV20-1 to TRBJ1-1; 9 positions match TRBD1. The CDR3 totals 17 residues. CDR1 is DFQATT and CDR2 is SNEGSKA in the germline V gene (reference sequence). The trim removed 0 bases at V and 0 bases at J, leaving 8 bases unmatched. DNA for the CDR3: TGCAGTGCTAGAGATCCGGGACAGGGTCTCATGAACACTGAAGCTTTCTTT. Translated, it gives CSARDPGQGLMNTEAFF.

The J gene is TRBJ2-7, the V gene TRBV7-2; tentative D call: TRBD1 (6 bases). V dropped 6 bases and J dropped 4 bases, with 16 bases sitting between them. This CDR3 region has 14 residues. Germline loops: CDR1 SGHTA, CDR2 FQGNSA. Here the CDR3 reads CASSVRDTVYEQYF. CDR3 sequence (DNA): TGTGCCAGCAGTGTCCGGGACACCGTATACGAGCAGTACTTC.

Comments on this clonotype: The CDR3 does not end in the conserved phenylalanine or tryptophan, so this is likely a read error. This rearrangement joins TRBV10-2 to TRBJ1-6, with D possibly being TRBD1 (6 bases). Per the germline V gene, CDR1 is WSHSY and CDR2 is SAAADI. This CDR3 contains 14 residues. V shed 4 bases and J shed 10 bases, with 14 bases lying between them. The DNA of the CDR3 is TGCGCCAGCAGTGTTGGGGGGGCTGGATCACCCCTCCACCTT. Translation: CASSVGGAGSPLHL.

V gene TRBV29-1 combines with J gene TRBJ1-1, with 10 bases that match TRBD1. The CDR3 length is 14 residues. The germline V gene has CDR1 SQVTM and CDR2 ANQGSEA. Trimming cost V 1 base and J 4 bases; bases outside gene matches: 3. In DNA, the CDR3 is TGCAGCGTTGAAGCACGGACAGGGGGCACTGAAGCTTTCTTT. Translation gives CSVEARTGGTEAFF.

This clonotype has a single count. The chain couples TRBV7-9 to TRBJ2-7; 10 bases fit TRBD1. Germline V gives CDR1 SEHNR, CDR2 FQNEAQ (reference sequence). CDR3 length: 17 amino acids. V lost 4 bases to trimming and J lost 6 bases; unmatched junction nucleotides: 15. CDR3: CASSYKNPGQGSPEQYF. The CDR3 nucleotides read TGTGCCAGCAGCTATAAAAATCCGGGACAGGGGTCCCCCGAGCAGTACTTC.

Only a few counts were recorded for this clonotype. The rearrangement uses TRBV5-4 and TRBJ2-6; D call uncertain. This CDR3 has 14 residues. Germline V gene data show CDR1 as SGHNT and CDR2 as YYREEE (reference sequence). Trimming stripped 4 bases from V and 3 bases from J, with 8 bases between. The CDR3 reads CASSVEVGANVLTF. The DNA for the CDR3 is TGTGCCAGCAGCGTCGAGGTTGGGGCCAACGTCCTGACTTTC.

This chain connects TRBV10-3 to TRBJ2-5; TRBD2 is a possible D gene (5 bases). Trimming took 11 bases from V and 3 from J, leaving 16 bases between them. This CDR3 is 13 amino acids long. Per the germline V gene, CDR1 is ENHRY and CDR2 is SYGVKD. The CDR3 region is CAGREVGEETQYF. The CDR3 DNA follows: TGTGCCGGTCGAGAGGTCGGGGAAGAGACCCAGTACTTC.